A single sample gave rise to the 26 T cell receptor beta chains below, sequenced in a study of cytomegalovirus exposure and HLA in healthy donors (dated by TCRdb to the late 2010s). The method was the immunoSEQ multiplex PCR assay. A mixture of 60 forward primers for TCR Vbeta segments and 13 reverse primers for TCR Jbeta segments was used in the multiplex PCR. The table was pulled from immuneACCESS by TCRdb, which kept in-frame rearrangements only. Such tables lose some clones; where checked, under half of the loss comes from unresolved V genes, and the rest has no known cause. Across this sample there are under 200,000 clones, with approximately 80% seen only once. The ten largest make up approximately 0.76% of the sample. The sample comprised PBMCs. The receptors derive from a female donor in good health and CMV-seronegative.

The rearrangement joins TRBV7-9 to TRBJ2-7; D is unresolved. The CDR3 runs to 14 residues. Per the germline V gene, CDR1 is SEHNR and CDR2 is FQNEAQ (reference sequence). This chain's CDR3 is CSTSLGRQTYEQYF. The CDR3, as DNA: TGTTCCACCAGCTTAGGTCGACAAACCTACGAGCAGTACTTC.

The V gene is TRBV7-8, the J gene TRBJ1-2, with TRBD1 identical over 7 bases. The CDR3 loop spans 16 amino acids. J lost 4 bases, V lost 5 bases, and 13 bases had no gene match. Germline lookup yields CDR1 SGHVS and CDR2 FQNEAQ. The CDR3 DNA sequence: TGTGCCAGCAGCCCAACCGGGACAGAAATAAGCTATGGCTACACCTTC. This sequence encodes CASSPTGTEISYGYTF. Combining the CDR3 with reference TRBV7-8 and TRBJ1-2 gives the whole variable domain GAGVSQSPRYKVAKRGQDVALRCDPISGHVSLFWYQQALGQGPEFLTYFQNEAQLDKSGLPSDRFFAERPEGSVSTLKIQRTQQEDSAVYLCASSPTGTEISYGYTFGSGTRLTVV.

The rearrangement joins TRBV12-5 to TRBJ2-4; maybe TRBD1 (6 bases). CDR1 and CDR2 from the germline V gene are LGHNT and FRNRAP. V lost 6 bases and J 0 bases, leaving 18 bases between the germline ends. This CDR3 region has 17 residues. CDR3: CASGRDGQTIAKNIQYF. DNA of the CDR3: TGTGCTAGTGGACGCGATGGACAGACGATAGCCAAAAACATTCAGTACTTC.

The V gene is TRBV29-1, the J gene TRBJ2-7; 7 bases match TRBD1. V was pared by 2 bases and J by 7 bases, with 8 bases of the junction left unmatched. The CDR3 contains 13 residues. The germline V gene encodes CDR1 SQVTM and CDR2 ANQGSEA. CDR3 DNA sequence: TGCAGCGTTGAACCGGAAGACAGGGTTGAGCAGTACTTC. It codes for CSVEPEDRVEQYF.

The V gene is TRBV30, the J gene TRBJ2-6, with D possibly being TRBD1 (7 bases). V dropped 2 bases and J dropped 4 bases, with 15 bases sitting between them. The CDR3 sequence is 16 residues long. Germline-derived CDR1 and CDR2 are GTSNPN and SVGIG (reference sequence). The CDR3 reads CAWSSEGARGANVLTF. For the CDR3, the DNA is TGTGCCTGGAGTTCGGAGGGGGCGAGAGGGGCCAACGTCCTGACTTTC.

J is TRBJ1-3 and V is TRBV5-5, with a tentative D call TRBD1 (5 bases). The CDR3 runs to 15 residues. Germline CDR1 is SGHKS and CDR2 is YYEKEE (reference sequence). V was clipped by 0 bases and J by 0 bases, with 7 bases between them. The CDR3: CASSLGQSSGNTIYF. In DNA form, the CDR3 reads TGTGCCAGCAGCTTGGGACAGAGCTCTGGAAACACCATATATTTT.

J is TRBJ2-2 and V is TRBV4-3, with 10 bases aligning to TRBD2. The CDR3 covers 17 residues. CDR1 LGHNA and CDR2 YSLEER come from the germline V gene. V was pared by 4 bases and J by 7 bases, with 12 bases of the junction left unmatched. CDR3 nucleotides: TGCGCCAGCAGCCCTAATAGAGCGGGGGGGCCGGTCGGGGAGCTGTTTTTT. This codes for CASSPNRAGGPVGELFF.

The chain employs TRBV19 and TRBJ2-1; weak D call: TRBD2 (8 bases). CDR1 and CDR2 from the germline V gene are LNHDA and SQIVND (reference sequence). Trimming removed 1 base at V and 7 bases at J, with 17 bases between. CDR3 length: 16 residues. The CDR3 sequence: CASSIVTGTRLNEQFF. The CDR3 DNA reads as TGTGCCAGTAGTATAGTGACAGGGACTAGGTTGAATGAGCAGTTCTTC.

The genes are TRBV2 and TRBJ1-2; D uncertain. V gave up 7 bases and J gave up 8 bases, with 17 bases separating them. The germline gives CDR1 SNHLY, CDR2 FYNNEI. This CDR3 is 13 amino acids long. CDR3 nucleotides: TGTGCCAGCACCCGGAGGGAGGGCCTCGGCTACACCTTC. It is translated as CASTRREGLGYTF.

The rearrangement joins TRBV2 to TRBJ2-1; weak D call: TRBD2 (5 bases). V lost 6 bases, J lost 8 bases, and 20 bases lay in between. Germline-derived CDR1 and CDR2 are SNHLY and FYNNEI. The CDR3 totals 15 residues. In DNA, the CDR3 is TGTGCCAGCAGGCTCCGGACTGGCAAGTGGGATGAGCAGTTCTTC. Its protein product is CASRLRTGKWDEQFF.

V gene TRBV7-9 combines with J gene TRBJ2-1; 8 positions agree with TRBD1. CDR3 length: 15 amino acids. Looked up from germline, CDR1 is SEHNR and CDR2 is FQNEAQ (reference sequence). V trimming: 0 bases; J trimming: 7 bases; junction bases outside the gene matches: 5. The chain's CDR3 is CASSLADRGWNEQFF. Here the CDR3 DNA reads TGTGCCAGCAGCTTAGCCGACAGGGGTTGGAATGAGCAGTTCTTC.

CDR3 in amino acids: CSVETYEQYF. The CDR3 DNA reads as TGCAGCGTTGAGACATACGAGCAGTACTTC. The chain employs TRBV29-1 and TRBJ2-7; no definite D call. Trimming pared 3 bases from V and 4 bases from J, leaving 4 bases between. Germline loops: CDR1 SQVTM, CDR2 ANQGSEA. The CDR3 runs to 10 residues.

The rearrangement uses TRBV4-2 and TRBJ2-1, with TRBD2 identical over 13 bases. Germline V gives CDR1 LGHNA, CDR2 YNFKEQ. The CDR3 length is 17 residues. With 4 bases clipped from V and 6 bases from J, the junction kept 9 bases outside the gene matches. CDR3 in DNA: TGTGCCAGCAGCCCACTGACTAGCGGGGGGAATAGCAATGAGCAGTTCTTC. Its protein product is CASSPLTSGGNSNEQFF.

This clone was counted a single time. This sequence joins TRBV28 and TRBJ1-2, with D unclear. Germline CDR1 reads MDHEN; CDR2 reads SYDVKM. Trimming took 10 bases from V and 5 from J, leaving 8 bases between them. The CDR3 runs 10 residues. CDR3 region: CATWRYGYTF. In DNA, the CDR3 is TGTGCCACCTGGAGGTATGGCTACACCTTC.

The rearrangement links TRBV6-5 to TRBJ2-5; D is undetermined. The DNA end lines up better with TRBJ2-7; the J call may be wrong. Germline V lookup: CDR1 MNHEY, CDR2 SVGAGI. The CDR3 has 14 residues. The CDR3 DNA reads TGTGCCAGCAGTTACTCCCCAGGTTCGCACGAGCAGTACTTC. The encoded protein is CASSYSPGSHEQYF.

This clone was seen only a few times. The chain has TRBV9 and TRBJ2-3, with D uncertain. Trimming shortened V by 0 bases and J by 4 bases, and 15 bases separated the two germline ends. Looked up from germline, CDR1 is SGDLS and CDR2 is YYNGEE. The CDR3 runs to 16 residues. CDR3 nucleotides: TGTGCCAGCAGCGTAGGATACAGTAGGTCTCCAGATACGCAGTATTTT. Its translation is CASSVGYSRSPDTQYF.

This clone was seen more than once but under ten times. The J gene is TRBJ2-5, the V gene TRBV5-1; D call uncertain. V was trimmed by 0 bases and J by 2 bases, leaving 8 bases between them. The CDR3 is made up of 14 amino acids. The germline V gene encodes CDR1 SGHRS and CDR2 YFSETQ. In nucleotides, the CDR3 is TGCGCCAGCAGCTTGGATTCCACACAAGAGACCCAGTACTTC. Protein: CASSLDSTQETQYF.

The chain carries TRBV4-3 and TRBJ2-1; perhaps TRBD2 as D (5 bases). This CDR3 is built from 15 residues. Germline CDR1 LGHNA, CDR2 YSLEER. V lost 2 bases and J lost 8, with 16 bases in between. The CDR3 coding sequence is TGCGCCAGCAGCCAAACGGTCCCGGGGATCGATGAGCAGTTCTTC. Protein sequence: CASSQTVPGIDEQFF.

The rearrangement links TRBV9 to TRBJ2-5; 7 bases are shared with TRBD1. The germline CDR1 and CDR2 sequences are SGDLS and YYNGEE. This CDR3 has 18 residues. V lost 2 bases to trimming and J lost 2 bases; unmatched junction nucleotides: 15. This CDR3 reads CASSVLQGMGPPQETQYF. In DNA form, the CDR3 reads TGTGCCAGCAGCGTTTTACAGGGGATGGGGCCCCCACAAGAGACCCAGTACTTC. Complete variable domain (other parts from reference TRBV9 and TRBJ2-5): DSGVTQTPKHLITATGQRVTLRCSPRSGDLSVYWYQQSLDQGLQFLIQYYNGEERAKGNILERFSAQQFPDLHSELNLSSLELGDSALYFCASSVLQGMGPPQETQYFGPGTRLLVL.

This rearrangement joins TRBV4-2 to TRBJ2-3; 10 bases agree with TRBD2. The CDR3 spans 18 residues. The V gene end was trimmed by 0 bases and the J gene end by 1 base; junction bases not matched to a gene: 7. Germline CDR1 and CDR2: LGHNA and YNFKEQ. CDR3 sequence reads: CASSQDPIAGGRTDTQYF. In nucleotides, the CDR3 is TGTGCCAGCAGCCAAGACCCAATAGCGGGAGGCCGCACAGATACGCAGTATTTT.

CDR3 in DNA: TGTGCCAGCAGCTCTACAGGGGGCTATGGCTACACCTTC. As protein: CASSSTGGYGYTF. V gene TRBV7-9 combines with J gene TRBJ1-2; 8 nucleotides match TRBD1. Per the germline V gene, CDR1 is SEHNR and CDR2 is FQNEAQ (reference sequence). The CDR3 has 13 amino acids. V lost 4 bases, J lost 4 bases, and 2 bases stayed unmatched.

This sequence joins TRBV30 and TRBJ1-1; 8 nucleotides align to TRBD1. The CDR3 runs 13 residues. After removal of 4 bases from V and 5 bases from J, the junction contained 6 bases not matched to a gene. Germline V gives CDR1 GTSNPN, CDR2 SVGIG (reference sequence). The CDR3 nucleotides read TGTGCCTGGACCCGGACAGGGAAGACTGAAGCTTTCTTT. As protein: CAWTRTGKTEAFF. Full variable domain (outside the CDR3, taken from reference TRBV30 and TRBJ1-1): SQTIHQWPATLVQPVGSPLSLECTVEGTSNPNLYWYRQAAGRGLQLLFYSVGIGQISSEVPQNLSASRPQDRQFILSSKKLLLSDSGFYLCAWTRTGKTEAFFGQGTRLTVV.

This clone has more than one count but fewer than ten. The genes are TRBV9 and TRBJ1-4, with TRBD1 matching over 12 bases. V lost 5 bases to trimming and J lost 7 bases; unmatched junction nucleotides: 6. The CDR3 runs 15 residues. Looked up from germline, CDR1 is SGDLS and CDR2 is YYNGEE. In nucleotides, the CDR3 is TGTGCCAGCAGAAGAGGGACAGGGGGCTTTGAAAAACTGTTTTTT. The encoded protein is CASRRGTGGFEKLFF.

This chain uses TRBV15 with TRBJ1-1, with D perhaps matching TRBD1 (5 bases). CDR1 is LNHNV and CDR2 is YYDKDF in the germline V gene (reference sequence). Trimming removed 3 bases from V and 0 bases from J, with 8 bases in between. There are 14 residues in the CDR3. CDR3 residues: CATSRDIMNTEAFF. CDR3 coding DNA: TGTGCCACCAGCAGGGACATAATGAACACTGAAGCTTTCTTT.

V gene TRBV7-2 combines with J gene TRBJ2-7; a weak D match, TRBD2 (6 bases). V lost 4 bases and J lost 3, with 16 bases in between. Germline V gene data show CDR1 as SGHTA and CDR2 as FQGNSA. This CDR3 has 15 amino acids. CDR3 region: CASSSGTYPNYEQYF. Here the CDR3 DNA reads TGTGCCAGCAGCTCGGGGACTTACCCGAACTACGAGCAGTACTTC.

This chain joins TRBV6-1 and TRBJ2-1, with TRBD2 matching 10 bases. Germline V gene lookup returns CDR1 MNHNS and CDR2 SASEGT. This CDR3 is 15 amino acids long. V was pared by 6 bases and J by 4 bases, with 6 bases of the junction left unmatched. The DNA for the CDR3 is TGTGCCAGCAGCTTAGGGACTAGCGTGTACAATGAGCAGTTCTTC. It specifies CASSLGTSVYNEQFF.